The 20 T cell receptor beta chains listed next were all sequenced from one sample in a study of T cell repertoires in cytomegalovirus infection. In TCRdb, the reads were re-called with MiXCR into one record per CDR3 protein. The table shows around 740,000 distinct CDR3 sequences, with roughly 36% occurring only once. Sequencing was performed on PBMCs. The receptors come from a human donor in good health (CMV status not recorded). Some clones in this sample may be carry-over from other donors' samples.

In DNA form, the CDR3 reads TGTGCCAGTAGTATATTGGGGACAGGGGGCGGTCAGCCCCAGCATTTT. Protein: CASSILGTGGGQPQHF. The chain links TRBV19 to TRBJ1-5, with 12 bases aligning to TRBD1. The CDR3 has 16 residues. With 2 bases clipped from V and 6 bases from J, the junction kept 5 bases outside the gene matches. Germline V gene lookup returns CDR1 LNHDA and CDR2 SQIVND (reference sequence).

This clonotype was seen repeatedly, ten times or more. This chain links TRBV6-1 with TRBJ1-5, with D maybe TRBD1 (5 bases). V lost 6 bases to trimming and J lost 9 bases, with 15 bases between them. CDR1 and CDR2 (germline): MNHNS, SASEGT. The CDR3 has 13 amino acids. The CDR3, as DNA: TGTGCCAGCAGCCCGGGACCGGGAATGCCCCAGCATTTT. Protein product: CASSPGPGMPQHF.

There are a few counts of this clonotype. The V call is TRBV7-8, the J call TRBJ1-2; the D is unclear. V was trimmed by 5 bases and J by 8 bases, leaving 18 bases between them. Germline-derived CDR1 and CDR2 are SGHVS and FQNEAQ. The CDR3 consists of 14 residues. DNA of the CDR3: TGTGCCAGCAGCAACGACCGGTCCAGGCGAGGCTACACCTTC. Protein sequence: CASSNDRSRRGYTF.

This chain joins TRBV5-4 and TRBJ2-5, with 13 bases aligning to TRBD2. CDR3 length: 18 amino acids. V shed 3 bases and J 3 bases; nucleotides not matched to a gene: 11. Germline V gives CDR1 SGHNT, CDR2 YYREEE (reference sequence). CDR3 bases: TGTGCCAGCAGCTCTCCGGGACTAGCGGGAAGAGGAGAAGAGACCCAGTACTTC. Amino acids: CASSSPGLAGRGEETQYF.

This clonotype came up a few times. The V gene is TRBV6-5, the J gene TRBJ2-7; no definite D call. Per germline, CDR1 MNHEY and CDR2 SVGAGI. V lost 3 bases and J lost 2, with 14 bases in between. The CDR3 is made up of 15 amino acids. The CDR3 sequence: CASSYSRSGTYEQYF. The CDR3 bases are TGTGCCAGCAGTTATTCGAGGTCGGGCACCTACGAGCAGTACTTC.

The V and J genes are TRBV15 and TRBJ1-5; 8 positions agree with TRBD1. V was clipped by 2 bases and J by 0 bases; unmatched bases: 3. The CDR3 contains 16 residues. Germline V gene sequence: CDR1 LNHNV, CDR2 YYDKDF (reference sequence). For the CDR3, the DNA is TGTGCCACCAGCAGAAGACAGGGGACTAGCAATCAGCCCCAGCATTTT. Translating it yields CATSRRQGTSNQPQHF.

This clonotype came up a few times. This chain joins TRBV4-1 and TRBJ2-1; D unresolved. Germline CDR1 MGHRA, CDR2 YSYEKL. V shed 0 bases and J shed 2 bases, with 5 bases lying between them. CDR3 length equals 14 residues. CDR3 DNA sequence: TGCGCCAGCAGCCAAGACTCGGCCTACAATGAGCAGTTCTTC. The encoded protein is CASSQDSAYNEQFF.

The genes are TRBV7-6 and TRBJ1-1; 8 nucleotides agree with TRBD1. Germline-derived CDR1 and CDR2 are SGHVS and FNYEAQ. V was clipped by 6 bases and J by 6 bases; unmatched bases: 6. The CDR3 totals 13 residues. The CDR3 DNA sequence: TGTGCCAGCAGTATTAACAGGGGGTCTGAAGCTTTCTTT. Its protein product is CASSINRGSEAFF.

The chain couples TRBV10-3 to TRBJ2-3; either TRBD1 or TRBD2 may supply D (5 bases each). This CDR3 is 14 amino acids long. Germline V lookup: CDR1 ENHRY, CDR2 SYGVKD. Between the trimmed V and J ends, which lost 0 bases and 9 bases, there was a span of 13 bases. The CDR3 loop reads CAISESGDPPTQYF. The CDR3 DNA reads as TGTGCCATCAGTGAGTCGGGGGATCCCCCAACGCAGTATTTT.

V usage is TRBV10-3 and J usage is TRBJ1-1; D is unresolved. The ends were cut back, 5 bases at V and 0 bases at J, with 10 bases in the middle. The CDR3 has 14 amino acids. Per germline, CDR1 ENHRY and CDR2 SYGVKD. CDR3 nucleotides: TGTGCCATCAGTTCTCTGGGAATGAACACTGAAGCTTTCTTT. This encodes CAISSLGMNTEAFF.

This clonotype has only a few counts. The CDR3 DNA reads TGTGCCACCAGTGACCTGACAGGGTACGAGCAGTACTTC. Protein sequence: CATSDLTGYEQYF. This rearrangement joins TRBV24-1 to TRBJ2-7, with 7 positions matching TRBD1. J was trimmed by 4 bases and V by 4 bases; bases with no gene match: 3. The germline gives CDR1 KGHDR, CDR2 SFDVKD. The CDR3 spans 13 residues.

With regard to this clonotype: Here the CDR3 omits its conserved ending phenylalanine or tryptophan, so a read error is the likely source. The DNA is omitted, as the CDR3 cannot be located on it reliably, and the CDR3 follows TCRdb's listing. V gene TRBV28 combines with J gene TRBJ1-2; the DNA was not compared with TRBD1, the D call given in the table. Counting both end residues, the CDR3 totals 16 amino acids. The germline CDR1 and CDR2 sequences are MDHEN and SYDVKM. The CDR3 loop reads CASRVTEGQLIYGSTL.

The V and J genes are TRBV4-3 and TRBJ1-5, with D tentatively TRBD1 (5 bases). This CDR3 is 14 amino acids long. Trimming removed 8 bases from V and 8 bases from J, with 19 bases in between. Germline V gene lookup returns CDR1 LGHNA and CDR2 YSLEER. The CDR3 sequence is CASPEAGEREPQHF. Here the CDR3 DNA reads TGCGCCAGCCCAGAGGCGGGGGAGCGGGAGCCCCAGCATTTT.

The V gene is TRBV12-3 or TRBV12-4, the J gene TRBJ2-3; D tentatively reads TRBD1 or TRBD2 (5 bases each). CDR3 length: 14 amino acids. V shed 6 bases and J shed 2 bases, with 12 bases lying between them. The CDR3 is CASSHGTLTDTQYF. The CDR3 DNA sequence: TGTGCCAGCAGCCACGGGACCCTCACAGATACGCAGTATTTT.

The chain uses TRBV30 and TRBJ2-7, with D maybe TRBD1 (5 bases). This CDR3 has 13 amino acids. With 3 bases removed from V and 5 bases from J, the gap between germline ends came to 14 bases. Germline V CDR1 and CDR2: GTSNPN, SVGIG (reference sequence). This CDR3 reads CAWSSGATHEQYF. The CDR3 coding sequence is TGTGCCTGGAGCAGTGGGGCTACCCACGAGCAGTACTTC.

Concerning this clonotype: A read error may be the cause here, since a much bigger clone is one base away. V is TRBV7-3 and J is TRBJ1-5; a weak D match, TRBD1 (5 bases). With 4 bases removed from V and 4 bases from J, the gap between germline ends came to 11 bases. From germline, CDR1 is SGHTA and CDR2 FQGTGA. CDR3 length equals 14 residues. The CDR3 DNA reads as TGTGCCAGCAGCTGCTTGACAGTGAATCAGCCCCAGCATTTT. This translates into CASSCLTVNQPQHF. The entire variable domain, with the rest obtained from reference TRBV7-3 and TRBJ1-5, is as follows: GAGVSQTPSNKVTEKGKYVELRCDPISGHTALYWYRQSLGQGPEFLIYFQGTGAADDSGLPNDRFFAVRPEGSVSTLKIQRTERGDSAVYLCASSCLTVNQPQHFGDGTRLSIL.

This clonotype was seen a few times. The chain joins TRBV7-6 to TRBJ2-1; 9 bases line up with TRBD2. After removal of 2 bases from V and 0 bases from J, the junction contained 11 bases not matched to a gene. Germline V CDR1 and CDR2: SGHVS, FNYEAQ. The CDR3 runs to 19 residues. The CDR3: CASSLLGSGGTSSYNEQFF. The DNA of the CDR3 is TGTGCCAGCAGCTTATTGGGGAGCGGGGGGACTAGCTCCTACAATGAGCAGTTCTTC.

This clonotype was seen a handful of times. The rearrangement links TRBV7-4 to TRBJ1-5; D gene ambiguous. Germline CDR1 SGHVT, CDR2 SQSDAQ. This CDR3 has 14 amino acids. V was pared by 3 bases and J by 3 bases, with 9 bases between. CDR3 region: CASSFTVVNQPQHF. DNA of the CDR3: TGTGCCAGCAGCTTTACAGTCGTCAATCAGCCCCAGCATTTT.

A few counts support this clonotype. CDR3 protein: CASSPPLPNYGYTF. In DNA, the CDR3 is TGTGCCAGCAGCCCCCCCCTTCCTAACTATGGCTACACCTTC. The chain employs TRBV28 and TRBJ1-2; D ambiguous. This CDR3 region has 14 residues. Germline CDR1 is MDHEN and CDR2 is SYDVKM. With 6 bases removed from V and 0 bases from J, the gap between germline ends came to 11 bases.

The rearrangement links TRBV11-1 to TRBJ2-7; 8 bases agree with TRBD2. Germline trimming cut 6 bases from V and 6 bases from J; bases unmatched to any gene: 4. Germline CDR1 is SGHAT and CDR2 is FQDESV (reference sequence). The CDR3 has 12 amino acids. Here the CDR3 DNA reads TGTGCCAGCAGGCCGGGAGGGGGCGAGCAGTACTTC. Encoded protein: CASRPGGGEQYF.